This T cell receptor beta chain was sequenced for a study of CD8 T cells in Susac syndrome. Sequencing of TCR beta was performed on blood CD8+ and CD4+ T cells. TEMRA cells were FACS-enriched, unlike CD8+ and CD4+ T cells, which were negatively isolated. V shed 4 bases and J 5 bases; nucleotides not matched to a gene: 10. Germline lookup yields CDR1 SGHTA and CDR2 FQGNSA. The CDR3 is 15 residues long. Random-hexamer reverse transcription was applied to roughly 0.5 to 1 ug RNA. Each CDR3 protein is one row after TCRdb ran MiXCR on the immunoSEQ multiplex PCR reads. The top ten clones hold 0.082% of a sample with about 210,000 distinct CDR3 sequences, about 95% of them seen once.

The rearrangement links TRBV7-2 to TRBJ2-5; 7 nucleotides align to TRBD2. The sequencing input was CD4+ T cells from PBMCs. The receptor was isolated from a human donor with multiple sclerosis. The CDR3 sequence: CASSSRAQGGETQYF. CDR3 sequence (DNA): TGTGCCAGCAGCTCCCGGGCTCAGGGAGGGGAGACCCAGTACTTC. Complete variable domain (other parts from reference TRBV7-2 and TRBJ2-5): GAGVSQSPSNKVTEKGKDVELRCDPISGHTALYWYRQSLGQGLEFLIYFQGNSAPDKSGLPSDRFSAERTGGSVSTLTIQRTQQEDSAVYLCASSSRAQGGETQYFGPGTRLLVL.